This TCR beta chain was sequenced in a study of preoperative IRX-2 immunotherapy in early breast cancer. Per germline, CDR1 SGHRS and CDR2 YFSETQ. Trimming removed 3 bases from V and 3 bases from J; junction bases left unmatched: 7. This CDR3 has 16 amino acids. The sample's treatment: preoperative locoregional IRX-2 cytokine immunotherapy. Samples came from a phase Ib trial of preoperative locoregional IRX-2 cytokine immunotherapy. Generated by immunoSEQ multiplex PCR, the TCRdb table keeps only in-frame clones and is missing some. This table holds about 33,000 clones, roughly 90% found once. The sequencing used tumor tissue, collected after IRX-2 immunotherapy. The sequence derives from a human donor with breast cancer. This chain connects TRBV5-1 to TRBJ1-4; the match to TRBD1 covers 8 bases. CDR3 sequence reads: CASSWAGGMANEKLFF. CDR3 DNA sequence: TGCGCCAGCAGCTGGGCAGGGGGCATGGCTAATGAAAAACTGTTTTTT. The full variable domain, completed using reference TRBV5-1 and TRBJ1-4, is KAGVTQTPRYLIKTRGQQVTLSCSPISGHRSVSWYQQTPGQGLQFLFEYFSETQRNKGNFPGRFSGRQFSNSRSEMNVSTLELGDSALYLCASSWAGGMANEKLFFGSGTQLSVL.